One and the same sample provided the 18 T cell receptor beta chains below, sequenced in a study of chemoradiotherapy in HPV16-positive cancers. TCRdb's table, derived via immunoSEQ multiplex PCR, lists solely in-frame clones and lacks some. The sample records about 66,000 clones, about nine tenths being singletons. Sequenced material: blood, taken from a patient who underwent chemoradiotherapy. These receptors all stem from a human donor with HPV-associated anogenital cancer.

This clone was seen more than once but under ten times. V gene TRBV14 combines with J gene TRBJ1-2; D is uncertain. The CDR3 sequence is 12 residues long. V lost 3 bases, J lost 5 bases, and 7 bases lay in between. Germline V lookup: CDR1 SGHDN, CDR2 FVKESK. The CDR3, as DNA: TGTGCCAGCAGCCAGAGGACTTATGGCTACACCTTC. It encodes CASSQRTYGYTF.

The chain couples TRBV2 to TRBJ2-2; 9 nucleotides line up with TRBD1. The CDR3 consists of 14 residues. The V segment lost 10 bases and the J segment 1 base; nucleotides outside the gene matches: 4. Germline-derived CDR1 and CDR2 are SNHLY and FYNNEI. The CDR3 protein is CATGQGLNTGELFF. The DNA for the CDR3 is TGTGCCACCGGACAGGGGTTGAACACCGGGGAGCTGTTTTTT.

The V and J genes are TRBV5-1 and TRBJ2-2; 12 bases match TRBD1. This CDR3 contains 15 residues. Germline V gene data show CDR1 as SGHRS and CDR2 as YFSETQ. V gave up 6 bases and J gave up 6 bases; unmatched junction bases: 6. The chain's CDR3 is CASNPGQGAPGELFF. The CDR3 region has the DNA TGCGCCAGCAACCCGGGACAGGGGGCGCCCGGGGAGCTGTTTTTT.

The chain combines TRBV5-1 with TRBJ1-3; D gene unclear. Trimming pared 0 bases from V and 2 bases from J, leaving 6 bases between. The CDR3 sequence is 14 residues long. Germline V lookup: CDR1 SGHRS, CDR2 YFSETQ. In DNA form, the CDR3 reads TGCGCCAGCAGCTTGGGGGTAGCTGGAAACACCATATATTTT. Translation: CASSLGVAGNTIYF.

The V and J genes are TRBV29-1 and TRBJ1-1, with D uncertain. V dropped 5 bases and J dropped 0 bases, with 4 bases sitting between them. The germline V gene encodes CDR1 SQVTM and CDR2 ANQGSEA. The CDR3 extends over 11 amino acids. The CDR3 here is CSVQMNTEAFF. In DNA form, the CDR3 reads TGCAGCGTTCAGATGAACACTGAAGCTTTCTTT. Complete variable domain (other parts from reference TRBV29-1 and TRBJ1-1): SAVISQKPSRDICQRGTSLTIQCQVDSQVTMMFWYRQQPGQSLTLIATANQGSEATYESGFVIDKFPISRPNLTFSTLTVSNMSPEDSSIYLCSVQMNTEAFFGQGTRLTVV.

The rearrangement links TRBV28 to TRBJ2-7, with 7 positions matching TRBD1. After removal of 8 bases from V and 3 bases from J, the junction contained 13 bases not matched to a gene. From germline, CDR1 is MDHEN and CDR2 SYDVKM. The CDR3 length is 15 residues. CDR3 in amino acids: CASRPLGQKFYEQYF. CDR3 DNA: TGTGCCAGCCGCCCCCTGGGACAGAAGTTCTACGAGCAGTACTTC.

The CDR3 region has the DNA TGTGCCAGCAGCTTTGGAGGAAGGGGCGCGGGAGATACGCAGTATTTT. Translating it yields CASSFGGRGAGDTQYF. This chain uses TRBV5-6 with TRBJ2-3, with D perhaps given as TRBD1 or TRBD2 (5 bases each). The germline V and J ends were trimmed by 2 bases and 5 bases, with 18 bases remaining between them. The CDR3 totals 16 residues. In germline, CDR1 is SGHDT, CDR2 YYEEEE.

V and J are TRBV2 and TRBJ2-3; 13 positions match TRBD2. V shed 5 bases and J 6 bases; nucleotides not matched to a gene: 5. The length of the CDR3 is 15 residues. CDR1 and CDR2 from the germline V gene are SNHLY and FYNNEI. CDR3 DNA: TGTGCCAGCAGTTTACTAGCGGGAGGGCGGGATACGCAGTATTTT. This encodes CASSLLAGGRDTQYF.

The table lists this clone with a few counts. V usage is TRBV19 and J usage is TRBJ1-3; 9 positions match TRBD1. CDR3 length: 15 residues. Looked up from germline, CDR1 is LNHDA and CDR2 is SQIVND (reference sequence). The V segment lost 7 bases and the J segment 3 bases; nucleotides outside the gene matches: 7. The CDR3, as DNA: TGTGCCAGTAACCGGGACAGGGTGGATGGAAACACCATATATTTT. It specifies CASNRDRVDGNTIYF.

The chain uses TRBV5-1 and TRBJ1-3; TRBD1 agrees at 7 bases. The J segment lost 6 bases and the V segment lost 4 bases, leaving 7 bases of the junction unmatched. This CDR3 comprises 14 residues. Germline V gene data show CDR1 as SGHRS and CDR2 as YFSETQ. The CDR3 protein is CASSPIGTANTIYF. Here the CDR3 DNA reads TGCGCCAGCAGCCCAATTGGGACAGCAAACACCATATATTTT.

The chain links TRBV5-4 to TRBJ2-1, with 8 bases lining up with TRBD1. CDR3 size: 15 residues. Germline V lookup: CDR1 SGHNT, CDR2 YYREEE (reference sequence). V was clipped by 4 bases and J by 9 bases; unmatched bases: 12. The CDR3 loop is CASSDRGLAEGEQFF. The CDR3, as DNA: TGTGCCAGCAGCGACAGGGGTCTGGCCGAGGGTGAGCAGTTCTTC.

The V and J genes are TRBV2 and TRBJ1-2, with 9 nucleotides matching TRBD1. CDR1 is SNHLY, CDR2 FYNNEI, per germline. The CDR3 length is 14 residues. The V gene end was trimmed by 7 bases and the J gene end by 7 bases; junction bases not matched to a gene: 10. The CDR3 nucleotides are TGTGCCAGCATGGGGGGGACAGGGTATAGTGGCTACACCTTC. Its translation is CASMGGTGYSGYTF.

This clone was detected only once. The chain uses TRBV30 and TRBJ1-6; D not resolved. This CDR3 is built from 13 residues. Per germline, CDR1 GTSNPN and CDR2 SVGIG (reference sequence). V was trimmed by 6 bases and J by 0 bases, leaving 6 bases between them. The CDR3 loop is CACSSSYNSPLHF. In DNA, the CDR3 is TGTGCCTGTTCGAGCTCCTATAATTCACCCCTCCACTTT.

V is TRBV6-5 and J is TRBJ2-5; TRBD2 matches at 10 bases. The germline V gene encodes CDR1 MNHEY and CDR2 SVGAGI. There are 15 residues in the CDR3. The V gene end was trimmed by 6 bases and the J gene end by 5 bases; junction bases not matched to a gene: 9. CDR3 in DNA: TGTGCCAGCAGAAAAGCGGGAGGGCCCGGGGAGACCCAGTACTTC. Its protein is CASRKAGGPGETQYF.

This sequence joins TRBV6-6 and TRBJ2-3; D is unresolved. V was trimmed by 2 bases and J by 1 base, leaving 4 bases between them. The CDR3 is 13 residues long. Germline CDR1 is MNHNY and CDR2 is SVGAGI (reference sequence). The CDR3 nucleotides read TGTGCCAGCAGTTACGCGGGCACAGATACGCAGTATTTT. Encoded protein: CASSYAGTDTQYF.

This chain joins TRBV27 and TRBJ2-5, with D possibly matching TRBD1 (5 bases). V shed 2 bases and J shed 5 bases, with 9 bases lying between them. The V gene's germline CDR1 is MNHEY and CDR2 SMNVEV (reference sequence). The CDR3 length is 13 residues. DNA of the CDR3: TGTGCCAGCAGTTTAAGGGGCTGGGAGACCCAGTACTTC. Protein product: CASSLRGWETQYF.

The rearrangement joins TRBV25-1 to TRBJ2-5, with 8 positions matching TRBD1. CDR1 and CDR2 from the germline V gene are MGHDK and SYGVNS. J gave up 1 base and V 5 bases, and 12 bases lay outside the gene matches. This CDR3 is 17 amino acids long. CDR3 amino acids: CASSTPRGRRGQETQYF. Written as DNA, the CDR3 is TGTGCCAGCAGTACTCCCAGGGGGCGTCGAGGCCAAGAGACCCAGTACTTC. Drawing the rest from reference TRBV25-1 and TRBJ2-5, the complete variable domain is EADIYQTPRYLVIGTGKKITLECSQTMGHDKMYWYQQDPGMELHLIHYSYGVNSTEKGDLSSESTVSRIRTEHFPLTLESARPSHTSQYLCASSTPRGRRGQETQYFGPGTRLLVL.

CDR3 sequence: CASRGLRSYEQYF. The CDR3 region has the DNA TGTGCCAGCCGGGGCTTAAGGTCCTACGAGCAGTACTTC. The rearrangement uses TRBV6-5 and TRBJ2-7; D might be TRBD1 or TRBD2, each matching 5 bases. CDR1 is MNHEY, CDR2 SVGAGI, per germline. The CDR3 totals 13 residues. V lost 8 bases and J lost 1, with 12 bases in between.